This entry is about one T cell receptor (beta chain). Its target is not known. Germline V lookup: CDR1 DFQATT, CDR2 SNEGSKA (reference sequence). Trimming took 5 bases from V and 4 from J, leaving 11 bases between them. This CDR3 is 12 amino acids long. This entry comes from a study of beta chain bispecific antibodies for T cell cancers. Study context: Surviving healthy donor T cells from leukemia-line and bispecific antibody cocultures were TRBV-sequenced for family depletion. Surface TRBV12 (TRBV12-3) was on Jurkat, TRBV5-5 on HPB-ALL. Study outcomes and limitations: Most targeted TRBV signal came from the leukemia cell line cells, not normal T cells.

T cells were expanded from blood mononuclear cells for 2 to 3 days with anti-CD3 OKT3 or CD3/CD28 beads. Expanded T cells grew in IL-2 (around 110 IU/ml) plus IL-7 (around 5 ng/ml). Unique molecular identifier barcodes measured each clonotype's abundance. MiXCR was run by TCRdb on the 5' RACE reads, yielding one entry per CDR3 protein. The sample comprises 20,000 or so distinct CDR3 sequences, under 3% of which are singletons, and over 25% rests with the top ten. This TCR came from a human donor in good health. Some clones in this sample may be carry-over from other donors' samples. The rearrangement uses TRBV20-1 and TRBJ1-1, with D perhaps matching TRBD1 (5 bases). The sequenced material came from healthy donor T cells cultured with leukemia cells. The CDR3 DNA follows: TGCAGTGCTTCGGACGGGGGCACTGAAGCTTTCTTT. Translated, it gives CSASDGGTEAFF.